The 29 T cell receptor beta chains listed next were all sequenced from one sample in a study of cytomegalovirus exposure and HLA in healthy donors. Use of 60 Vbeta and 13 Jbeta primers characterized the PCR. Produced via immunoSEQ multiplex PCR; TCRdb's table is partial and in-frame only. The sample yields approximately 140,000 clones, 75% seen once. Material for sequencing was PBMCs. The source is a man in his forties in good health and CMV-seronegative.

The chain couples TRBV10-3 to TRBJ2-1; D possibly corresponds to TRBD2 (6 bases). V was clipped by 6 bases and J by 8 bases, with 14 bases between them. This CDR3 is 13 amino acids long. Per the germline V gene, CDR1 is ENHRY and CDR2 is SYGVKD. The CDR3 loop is CAISRPRGDEQFF. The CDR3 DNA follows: TGTGCCATCAGCCGCCCGCGGGGCGATGAGCAGTTCTTC.

CDR3 region: CASSYQTGLDGYTF. The DNA of the CDR3 is TGTGCCAGCAGTTATCAGACAGGGTTGGATGGCTACACCTTC. The chain combines TRBV6-1 with TRBJ1-2, with 7 bases aligning to TRBD1. There are 14 residues in the CDR3. V dropped 5 bases and J dropped 6; count of bases not matched to a gene: 9. CDR1 is MNHNS and CDR2 is SASEGT in the germline V gene.

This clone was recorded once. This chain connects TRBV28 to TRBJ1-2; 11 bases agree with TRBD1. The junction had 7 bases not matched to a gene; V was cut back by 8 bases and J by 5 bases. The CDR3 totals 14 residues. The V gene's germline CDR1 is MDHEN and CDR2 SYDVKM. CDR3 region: CASVGTGGVYGYTF. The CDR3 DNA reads TGTGCCAGCGTCGGGACAGGGGGTGTTTATGGCTACACCTTC.

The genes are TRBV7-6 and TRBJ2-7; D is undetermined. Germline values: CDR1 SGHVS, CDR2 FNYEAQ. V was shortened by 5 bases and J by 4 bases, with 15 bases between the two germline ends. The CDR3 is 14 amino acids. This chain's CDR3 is CASSPPDQIYEQYF. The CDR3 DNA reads TGTGCCAGCAGCCCCCCCGATCAGATTTACGAGCAGTACTTC.

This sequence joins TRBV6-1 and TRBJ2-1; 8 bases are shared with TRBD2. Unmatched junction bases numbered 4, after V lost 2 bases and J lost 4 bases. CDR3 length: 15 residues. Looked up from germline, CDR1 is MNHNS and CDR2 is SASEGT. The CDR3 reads CASSEYSGVYNEQFF. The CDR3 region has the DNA TGTGCCAGCAGTGAATATAGCGGGGTATACAATGAGCAGTTCTTC.

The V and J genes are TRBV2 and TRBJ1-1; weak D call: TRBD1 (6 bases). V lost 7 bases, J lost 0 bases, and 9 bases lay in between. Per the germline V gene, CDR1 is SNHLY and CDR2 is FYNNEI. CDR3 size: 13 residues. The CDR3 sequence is CASNRDMNTEAFF. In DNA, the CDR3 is TGTGCCAGCAATCGGGACATGAACACTGAAGCTTTCTTT.

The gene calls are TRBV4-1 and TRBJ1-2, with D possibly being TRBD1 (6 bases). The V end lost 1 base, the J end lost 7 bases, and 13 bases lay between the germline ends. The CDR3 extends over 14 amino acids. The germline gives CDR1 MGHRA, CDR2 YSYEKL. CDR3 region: CASSQAWGGIGYTF. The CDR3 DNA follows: TGCGCCAGCAGCCAAGCGTGGGGGGGCATTGGCTACACCTTC.

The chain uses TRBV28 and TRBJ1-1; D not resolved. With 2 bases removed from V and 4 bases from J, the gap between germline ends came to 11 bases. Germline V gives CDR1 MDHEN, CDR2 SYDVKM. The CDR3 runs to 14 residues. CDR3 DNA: TGTGCCAGCAGTTTAAGGAGGACCCCCACTGAAGCTTTCTTT. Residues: CASSLRRTPTEAFF.

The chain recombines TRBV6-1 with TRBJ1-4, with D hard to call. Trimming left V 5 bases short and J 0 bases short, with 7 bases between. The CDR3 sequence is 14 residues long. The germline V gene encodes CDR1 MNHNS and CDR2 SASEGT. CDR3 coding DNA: TGTGCCAGCAGTAGTCGAGCAACTAATGAAAAACTGTTTTTT. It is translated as CASSSRATNEKLFF.

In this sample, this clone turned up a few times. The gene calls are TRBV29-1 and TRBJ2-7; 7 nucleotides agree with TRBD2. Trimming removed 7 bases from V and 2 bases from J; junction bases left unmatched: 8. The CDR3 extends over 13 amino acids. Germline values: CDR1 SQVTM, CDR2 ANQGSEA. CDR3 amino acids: CSGGAGNPYEQYF. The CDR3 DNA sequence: TGCAGCGGTGGAGCGGGGAACCCCTACGAGCAGTACTTC.

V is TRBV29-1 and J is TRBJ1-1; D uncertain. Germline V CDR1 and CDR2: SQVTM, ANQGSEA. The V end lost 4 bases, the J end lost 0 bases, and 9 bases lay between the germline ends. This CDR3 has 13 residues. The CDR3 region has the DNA TGCAGCGTTGTCGACACAATGAACACTGAAGCTTTCTTT. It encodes CSVVDTMNTEAFF.

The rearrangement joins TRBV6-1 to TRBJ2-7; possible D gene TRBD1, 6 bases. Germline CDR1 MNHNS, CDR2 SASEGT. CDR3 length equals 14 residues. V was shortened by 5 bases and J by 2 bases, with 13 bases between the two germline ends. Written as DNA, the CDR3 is TGTGCCAGCAGTCCCTACAGGGCTACCTACGAGCAGTACTTC. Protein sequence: CASSPYRATYEQYF.

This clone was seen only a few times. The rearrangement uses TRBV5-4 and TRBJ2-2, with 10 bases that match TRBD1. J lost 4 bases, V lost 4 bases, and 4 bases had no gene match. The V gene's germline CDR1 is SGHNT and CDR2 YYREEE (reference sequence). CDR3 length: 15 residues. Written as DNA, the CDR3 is TGTGCCAGCAGCGGGGGACAGGGGATCACCGGGGAGCTGTTTTTT. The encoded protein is CASSGGQGITGELFF.

The CDR3 region has the DNA TGTGCCAGCAGCCAACCGCAGGGGGATGAAAAACTGTTTTTT. It encodes CASSQPQGDEKLFF. The chain uses TRBV5-5 and TRBJ1-4; 7 bases agree with TRBD1. V lost 4 bases, J lost 6 bases, and 6 bases stayed unmatched. The CDR3 length is 14 residues. Germline-derived CDR1 and CDR2 are SGHKS and YYEKEE (reference sequence).

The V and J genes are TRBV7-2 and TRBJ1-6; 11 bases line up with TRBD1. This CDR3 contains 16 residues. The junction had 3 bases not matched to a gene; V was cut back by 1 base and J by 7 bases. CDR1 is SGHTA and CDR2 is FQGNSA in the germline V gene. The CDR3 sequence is CASSLVGTGGNSPLHF. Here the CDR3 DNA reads TGTGCCAGCAGCTTAGTAGGGACAGGGGGGAATTCACCCCTCCACTTT.

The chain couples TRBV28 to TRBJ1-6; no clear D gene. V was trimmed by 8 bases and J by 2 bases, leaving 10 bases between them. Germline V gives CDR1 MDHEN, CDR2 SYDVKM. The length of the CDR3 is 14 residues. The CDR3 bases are TGTGCCAGCGAGTCCTATGCCTATAATTCACCCCTCCACTTT. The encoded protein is CASESYAYNSPLHF.

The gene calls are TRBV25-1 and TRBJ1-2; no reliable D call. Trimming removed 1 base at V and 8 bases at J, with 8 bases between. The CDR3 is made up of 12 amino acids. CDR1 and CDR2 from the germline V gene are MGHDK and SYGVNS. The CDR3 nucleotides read TGTGCCAGCAGTGAATCCAGGTGGGGCTACACCTTC. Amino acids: CASSESRWGYTF.

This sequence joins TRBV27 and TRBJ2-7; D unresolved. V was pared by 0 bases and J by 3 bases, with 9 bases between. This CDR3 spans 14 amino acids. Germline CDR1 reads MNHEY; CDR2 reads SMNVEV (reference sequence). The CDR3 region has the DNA TGTGCCAGCAGTTTATCTACAAATGTCTACGAGCAGTACTTC. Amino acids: CASSLSTNVYEQYF.

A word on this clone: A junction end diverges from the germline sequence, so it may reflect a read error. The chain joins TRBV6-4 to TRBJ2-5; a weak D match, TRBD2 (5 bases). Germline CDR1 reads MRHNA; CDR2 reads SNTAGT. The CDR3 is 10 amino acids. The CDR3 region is CASSQNREHF. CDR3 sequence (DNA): TGTGCCAGCAGTCAGAACCGGGAACACTTC.

Here the CDR3 DNA reads TGTGCCAGCAGCCTTGACAGAAACTATGGCTACACCTTC. This gives the protein CASSLDRNYGYTF. The chain recombines TRBV5-4 with TRBJ1-2; TRBD1 is a possible D gene (5 bases). From germline, CDR1 is SGHNT and CDR2 YYREEE (reference sequence). The ends were cut back, 4 bases at V and 2 bases at J, with 9 bases in the middle. The CDR3 contains 13 residues.

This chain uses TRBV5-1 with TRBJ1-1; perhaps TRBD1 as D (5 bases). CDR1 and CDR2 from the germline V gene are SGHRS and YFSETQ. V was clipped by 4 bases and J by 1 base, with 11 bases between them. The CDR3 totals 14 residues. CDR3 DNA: TGCGCCAGCAGCCCCGGACACCCGAACACTGAAGCTTTCTTT. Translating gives CASSPGHPNTEAFF.

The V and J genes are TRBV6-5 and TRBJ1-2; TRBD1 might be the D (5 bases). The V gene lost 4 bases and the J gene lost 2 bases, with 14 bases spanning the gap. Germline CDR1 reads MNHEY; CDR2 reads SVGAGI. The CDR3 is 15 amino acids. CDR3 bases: TGTGCCAGCAGTTCCGGGGGGGGGAAAAACTATGGCTACACCTTC. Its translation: CASSSGGGKNYGYTF.

CDR3 DNA sequence: TGTGCCATCAGTGACGGTGGAGGTCCGGGTCTGGACTACGAGCAGTACTTC. As protein: CAISDGGGPGLDYEQYF. The V call is TRBV10-3, the J call TRBJ2-7; tentative D call: TRBD2 (5 bases). Trimming removed 3 bases at V and 3 bases at J, with 21 bases between. Germline V gives CDR1 ENHRY, CDR2 SYGVKD. The CDR3 spans 17 residues.

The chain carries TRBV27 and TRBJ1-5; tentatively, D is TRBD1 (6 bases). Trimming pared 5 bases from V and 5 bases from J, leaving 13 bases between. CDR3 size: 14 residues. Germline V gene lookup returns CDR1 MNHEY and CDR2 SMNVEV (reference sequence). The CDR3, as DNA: TGTGCCAGCAGTCAAGACAGGTTGGATCAGCCCCAGCATTTT. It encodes CASSQDRLDQPQHF.

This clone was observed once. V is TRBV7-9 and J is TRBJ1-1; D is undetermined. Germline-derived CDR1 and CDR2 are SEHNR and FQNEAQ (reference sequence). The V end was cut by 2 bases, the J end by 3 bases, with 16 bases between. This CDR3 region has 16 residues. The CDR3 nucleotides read TGTGCCAGCAGCTTATTGCAGGCAGGTTCACACACTGAAGCTTTCTTT. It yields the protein CASSLLQAGSHTEAFF.

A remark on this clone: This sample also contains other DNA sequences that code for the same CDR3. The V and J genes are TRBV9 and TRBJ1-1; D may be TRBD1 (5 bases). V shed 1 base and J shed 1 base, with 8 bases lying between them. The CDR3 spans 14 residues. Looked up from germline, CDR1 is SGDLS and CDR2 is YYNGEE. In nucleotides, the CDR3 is TGTGCCAGCAGCGTAACGGGGGGGAACACTGAAGCTTTCTTT. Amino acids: CASSVTGGNTEAFF.

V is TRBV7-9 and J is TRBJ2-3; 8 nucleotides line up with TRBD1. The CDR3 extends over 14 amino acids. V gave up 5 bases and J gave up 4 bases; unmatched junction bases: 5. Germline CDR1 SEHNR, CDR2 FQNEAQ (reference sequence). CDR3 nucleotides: TGTGCCAGCAGCCCCGTGGACAGGGCAGATACGCAGTATTTT. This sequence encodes CASSPVDRADTQYF.

CDR3 amino acids: CSVGDNGPGTGQYF. Here the CDR3 DNA reads TGCAGCGTAGGAGACAACGGACCCGGAACAGGGCAGTACTTC. V and J are TRBV29-1 and TRBJ2-7; tentative D call: TRBD1 (5 bases). The CDR3 is 14 amino acids. The germline V gene has CDR1 SQVTM and CDR2 ANQGSEA. V was pared by 6 bases and J by 9 bases, with 24 bases between.

The CDR3 here is CASSFRASGGQLPSSYNEQFF. In DNA form, the CDR3 reads TGTGCCAGCAGCTTCCGGGCTAGCGGGGGCCAGCTGCCGAGCTCCTACAATGAGCAGTTCTTC. This chain uses TRBV7-3 with TRBJ2-1, with 10 bases aligning to TRBD2. Germline-derived CDR1 and CDR2 are SGHTA and FQGTGA. The CDR3 is 21 amino acids. The ends lost 3 bases at V and 0 bases at J; junction bases unmatched: 17.